This T cell receptor beta chain was captured in a study of T cell responses to AZD1222 COVID-19 vaccine. Germline CDR1 and CDR2: SGHAT and FQNNGV. CDR3 length: 14 amino acids. V was clipped by 4 bases and J by 2 bases, with 11 bases between them. Data came from immunoSEQ multiplex PCR; TCRdb stores just in-frame clones and leaves some out. The sample contains roughly 150,000 clones, roughly 88% of which appear only once. Of note for this clone: Its specificity is unknown.

Overall study results and limits: Along spike, vaccine-associated CD4 TCRs were found throughout, with dominance at 160-218 and 743-854.

The material sequenced was peripheral blood, taken on day 0 of AZD1222 vaccination. The chain is built from TRBV11-2 and TRBJ1-2; D is unclear. This clonotype was obtained from an adult in good health. The CDR3 loop is CASSSRLVNYGYTF. CDR3 sequence (DNA): TGTGCCAGCAGCTCTCGGCTCGTAAACTATGGCTACACCTTC.